The 20 T cell receptor beta chains below all came from one sample that was sequenced in a study of Graves' ophthalmopathy and Graves' hyperthyroidism. RNA transcripts served as template for amplifying TCR beta CDR3 sequences. First-round RT-PCR with HTBI primers preceded a second-round multiplex PCR. TCRdb used MiXCR to reprocess the multiplex PCR reads, holding one entry per CDR3 protein. Of 500,000 to 800,000 distinct CDR3 sequences listed, about 38% are singletons. Sequencing was performed on peripheral blood. All receptors derive from an adult man with Graves' ophthalmopathy.

This chain joins TRBV7-9 and TRBJ2-2, with TRBD1 identical over 12 bases. V lost 4 bases, J lost 7 bases, and 4 bases stayed unmatched. Germline CDR1 reads SEHNR; CDR2 reads FQNEAQ (reference sequence). The CDR3 is made up of 15 amino acids. The CDR3 sequence is CASSWGQGAGGELFF. CDR3 DNA: TGTGCCAGCAGCTGGGGACAGGGGGCTGGCGGGGAGCTGTTTTTT.

The chain carries TRBV12-3 or TRBV12-4 and TRBJ1-1, with no clear D. The CDR3 length is 13 residues. V lost 6 bases and J lost 8, with 16 bases in between. CDR3 DNA sequence: TGTGCCAGCAGCCACACCCTGGCGGGAGAAGCTTTCTTT. As protein: CASSHTLAGEAFF.

This clonotype was seen repeatedly, ten times or more. CDR3 protein: CASSAPGTAGGREQYF. The CDR3 DNA reads as TGTGCCAGTAGTGCACCCGGGACAGCGGGGGGTCGCGAGCAGTACTTC. The chain has TRBV19 and TRBJ2-7, with TRBD2 matching 9 bases. Germline CDR1 is LNHDA and CDR2 is SQIVND (reference sequence). The CDR3 loop spans 16 amino acids. V lost 5 bases, J lost 6 bases, and 14 bases stayed unmatched.

The CDR3 spells CASWGQGYQETQYF. The DNA of the CDR3 is TGTGCCAGCTGGGGACAGGGCTACCAAGAGACCCAGTACTTC. This chain joins TRBV25-1 and TRBJ2-5; TRBD1 aligns across 9 bases. Germline V CDR1 and CDR2: MGHDK, SYGVNS. V lost 8 bases and J lost 0; bases outside the gene matches: 4. The CDR3 is 14 residues long.

This chain joins TRBV10-3 and TRBJ2-7; 10 bases line up with TRBD2. V shed 8 bases, J shed 2 bases, and the junction held 12 bases outside the gene matches. The germline V gene encodes CDR1 ENHRY and CDR2 SYGVKD. The CDR3 extends over 16 amino acids. CDR3 nucleotides: TGTGCCATCGGAGGGTCTAGCGGGGGCGTTACCTACGAGCAGTACTTC. As protein: CAIGGSSGGVTYEQYF.

This clonotype has only a few counts. This rearrangement joins TRBV6-6 to TRBJ1-3; unclear D gene. The V and J ends lost 1 base and 3 bases respectively, with 7 bases between them. The length of the CDR3 is 14 residues. Germline-derived CDR1 and CDR2 are MNHNY and SVGAGI (reference sequence). Here the CDR3 DNA reads TGTGCCAGCAGTTACTTGGGATTTGGAAACACCATATATTTT. Translated, it gives CASSYLGFGNTIYF.

The chain joins TRBV7-3 to TRBJ1-3; D not resolved. The CDR3 has 15 residues. Trimming removed 8 bases at V and 0 bases at J, with 14 bases between. Germline V gene sequence: CDR1 SGHTA, CDR2 FQGTGA. The CDR3 bases are TGTGCCAGCTCACTTCGGACCGACTCTGGAAACACCATATATTTT. Its protein is CASSLRTDSGNTIYF.

This clonotype was found many times. The chain couples TRBV5-4 to TRBJ1-2; 7 positions match TRBD1. The trim removed 4 bases at V and 4 bases at J, leaving 7 bases unmatched. CDR3 length: 14 residues. Germline assignment: CDR1 SGHNT and CDR2 YYREEE (reference sequence). Here the CDR3 reads CASSKPGQSYGYTF. The CDR3 DNA sequence: TGTGCCAGCAGCAAACCGGGACAGTCCTATGGCTACACCTTC.

This clonotype was counted only a few times. One junction end does not reproduce the germline sequence, and a read error may be involved. V and J are TRBV10-3 and TRBJ1-4; the D gene is possibly TRBD1 (5 bases). The germline CDR1 and CDR2 sequences are ENHRY and SYGVKD. The CDR3 has 15 amino acids. Here the CDR3 DNA reads TGTGCCAGCAGTGAAGCTGTGCAGGGTAATGAAAAACTGTTTTTT. The encoded protein is CASSEAVQGNEKLFF.

This clonotype was observed at least ten times. The chain is built from TRBV7-9 and TRBJ2-5, with D possibly TRBD1 on 6 matching bases. V was pared by 5 bases and J by 5 bases, with 24 bases between. CDR3 length: 17 amino acids. Germline values: CDR1 SEHNR, CDR2 FQNEAQ (reference sequence). CDR3 protein: CASSPRDTEALRETQYF. DNA for the CDR3: TGTGCCAGCAGCCCCCGGGACACGGAGGCCCTCCGGGAGACCCAGTACTTC.

This clonotype has only one observation. The gene calls are TRBV25-1 and TRBJ1-3; possible D gene TRBD1, 6 bases. V dropped 3 bases and J dropped 0 bases, with 12 bases sitting between them. Per the germline V gene, CDR1 is MGHDK and CDR2 is SYGVNS. There are 16 residues in the CDR3. The CDR3 protein is CASSDLDRSSGNTIYF. The CDR3 DNA is TGTGCCAGCAGTGACCTGGACAGAAGCTCTGGAAACACCATATATTTT.

The CDR3 coding sequence is TGCAGTGCTCTAGCGGGATTGGTGAAGCGAGATCTGGAGACCCAGTACTTC. Amino acids: CSALAGLVKRDLETQYF. V and J are TRBV20-1 and TRBJ2-5; TRBD2 aligns across 9 bases. V dropped 5 bases and J dropped 5; count of bases not matched to a gene: 18. The CDR3 extends over 17 amino acids. Germline CDR1 is DFQATT and CDR2 is SNEGSKA (reference sequence).

This clonotype was detected ten times or more. V and J are TRBV19 and TRBJ2-7; D may be TRBD1 or TRBD2 (5 bases each). Germline V gene data show CDR1 as LNHDA and CDR2 as SQIVND (reference sequence). V dropped 5 bases and J dropped 6 bases, with 14 bases sitting between them. The CDR3 length is 13 residues. CDR3 in amino acids: CASSPSGTPEQYF. The DNA for the CDR3 is TGTGCCAGTAGTCCCTCCGGGACGCCCGAGCAGTACTTC. Full variable domain (outside the CDR3, taken from reference TRBV19 and TRBJ2-7): DGGITQSPKYLFRKEGQNVTLSCEQNLNHDAMYWYRQDPGQGLRLIYYSQIVNDFQKGDIAEGYSVSREKKESFPLTVTSAQKNPTAFYLCASSPSGTPEQYFGPGTRLTVT.

V and J are TRBV5-1 and TRBJ1-6; D perhaps matches TRBD1 (6 bases). CDR1 and CDR2 from the germline V gene are SGHRS and YFSETQ. The CDR3 is made up of 14 amino acids. The ends were cut back, 4 bases at V and 3 bases at J, with 8 bases in the middle. The chain's CDR3 is CASSEGGYNSPLHF. The DNA for the CDR3 is TGCGCCAGCAGCGAGGGGGGCTATAATTCACCCCTCCACTTT.

This clonotype was detected ten times or more. This chain uses TRBV20-1 with TRBJ1-2, with D perhaps matching TRBD1 (5 bases). The CDR3 runs 13 residues. The germline V and J ends were trimmed by 6 bases and 8 bases, with 19 bases remaining between them. The germline V gene encodes CDR1 DFQATT and CDR2 SNEGSKA (reference sequence). The CDR3 sequence is CSATRRGPEGYTF. The CDR3 region has the DNA TGCAGTGCAACGAGACGGGGACCTGAGGGCTACACCTTC.

This chain connects TRBV15 to TRBJ1-4; D is perhaps TRBD1 (5 bases). Trimming removed 1 base at V and 4 bases at J, with 7 bases between. Germline values: CDR1 LNHNV, CDR2 YYDKDF (reference sequence). CDR3 length equals 14 residues. CDR3 sequence reads: CATSRARDNEKLFF. In nucleotides, the CDR3 is TGTGCCACCAGCAGAGCCAGGGATAATGAAAAACTGTTTTTT.

This clonotype was seen many times. The chain joins TRBV2 to TRBJ1-1, with TRBD1 identical over 7 bases. Looked up from germline, CDR1 is SNHLY and CDR2 is FYNNEI. Trimming at V came to 6 bases and at J to 6 bases, leaving 13 bases not matched to a gene. This CDR3 is 15 amino acids long. This chain's CDR3 is CASSSRRGFGAEAFF. The CDR3 DNA follows: TGTGCCAGCAGCAGTCGCAGGGGGTTCGGAGCTGAAGCTTTCTTT.

This clonotype was seen ten or more times. V gene TRBV9 combines with J gene TRBJ1-6; a possible D gene is TRBD1 (6 bases). Germline V CDR1 and CDR2: SGDLS, YYNGEE. This CDR3 is built from 14 residues. Deletions cut 0 bases from V and 5 bases from J, with 6 bases between. The CDR3 protein is CASSVEGDNSPLHF. The CDR3 nucleotides are TGTGCCAGCAGCGTAGAGGGGGATAATTCACCCCTCCACTTT.

Many counts were recorded for this clonotype. V and J are TRBV20-1 and TRBJ1-4; no clear D. Germline lookup yields CDR1 DFQATT and CDR2 SNEGSKA (reference sequence). The CDR3 has 14 amino acids. The ends were cut back, 5 bases at V and 3 bases at J, with 13 bases in the middle. CDR3 nucleotides: TGCAGTGCTGAAAGACAAGGAGCTAATGAAAAACTGTTTTTT. The encoded protein is CSAERQGANEKLFF.

This clonotype was counted many times. This chain uses TRBV7-6 with TRBJ2-2; D not resolved. V gave up 2 bases and J gave up 7 bases, with 8 bases separating them. The CDR3 has 13 residues. Germline lookup yields CDR1 SGHVS and CDR2 FNYEAQ. CDR3 sequence reads: CASSLQDGGELFF. CDR3 bases: TGTGCCAGCAGCTTACAAGACGGCGGGGAGCTGTTTTTT.